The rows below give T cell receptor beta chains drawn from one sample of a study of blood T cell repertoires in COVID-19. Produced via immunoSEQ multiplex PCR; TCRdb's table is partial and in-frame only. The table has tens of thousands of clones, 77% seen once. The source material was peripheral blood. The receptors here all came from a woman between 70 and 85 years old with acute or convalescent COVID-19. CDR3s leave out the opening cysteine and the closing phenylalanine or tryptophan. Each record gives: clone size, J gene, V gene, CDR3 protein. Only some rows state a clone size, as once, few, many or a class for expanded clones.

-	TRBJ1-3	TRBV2	ASSEVGRSGNTIY
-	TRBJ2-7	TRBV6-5	ASRSSYEQY
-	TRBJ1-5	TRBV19	ASSIVPVFNQPQH
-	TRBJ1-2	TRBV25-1	ASSEGQDYGYT
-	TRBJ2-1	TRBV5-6	ASSLIGGTEQF
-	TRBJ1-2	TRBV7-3	ASSLYPGQGAWGYT
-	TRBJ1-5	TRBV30	AWSDMGQGRNQPQH
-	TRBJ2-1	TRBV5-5	ASSLSIGSSYNEQF
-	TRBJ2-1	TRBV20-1	SASSLAGGSYNEQF
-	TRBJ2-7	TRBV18	ASSPNRGGEQY
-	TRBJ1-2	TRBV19	ASTGAGQGNYGYT
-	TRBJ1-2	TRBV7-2	ASSLAGFGGRGYT
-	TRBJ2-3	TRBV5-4	ASTPQAGTDTQY
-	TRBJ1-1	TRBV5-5	ASSLYGSAEAF
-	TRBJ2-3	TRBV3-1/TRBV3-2	ASSQERQGTFTDTQY
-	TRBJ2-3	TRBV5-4	ASSFLAGGADTQY
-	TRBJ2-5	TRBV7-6	ASSLAGTGKETQY
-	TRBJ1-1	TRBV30	AWSVNPLAGAF
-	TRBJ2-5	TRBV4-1	ASSQDRTGTFQETQY
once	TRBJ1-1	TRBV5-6	ASSFQQMGEAF
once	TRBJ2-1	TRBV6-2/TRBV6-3	ASSYSGRKQF
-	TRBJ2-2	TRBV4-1	ASSRVAGVPGELF
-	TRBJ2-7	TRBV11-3	ASSPREDHEQY
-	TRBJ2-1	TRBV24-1	ATSDFSGGANEQF
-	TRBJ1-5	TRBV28	ASSSPYRSNQPQH
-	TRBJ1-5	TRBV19	ASRPAAGNQPQH
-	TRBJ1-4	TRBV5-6	ASSTGTGGADEKLF
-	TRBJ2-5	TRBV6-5	ASSKRQGEETQY
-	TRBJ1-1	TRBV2	ASSAGQGEKAF
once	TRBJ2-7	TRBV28	ASSSQGPYAYEQY
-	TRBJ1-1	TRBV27	VSRGSMNTEAF
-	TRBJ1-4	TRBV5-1	ASSFSFPGQGLNEKLF
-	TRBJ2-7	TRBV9	ASSVTGDSYEQY
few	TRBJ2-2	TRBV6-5	ASSRGVFTGELF
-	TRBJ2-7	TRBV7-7	ASSPIRGGEQY
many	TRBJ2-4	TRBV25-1	ASSVLSRRQGRLGY
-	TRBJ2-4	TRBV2	ASTEGLAGAKNIQY
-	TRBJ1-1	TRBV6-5	AVSSRTAEAF
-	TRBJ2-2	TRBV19	ASSPRGLGTGELF
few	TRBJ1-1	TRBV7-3	ASSLGWGSNTEAF
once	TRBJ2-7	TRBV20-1	SASRQGTEQY
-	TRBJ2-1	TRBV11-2	ASSSTAYNEQF
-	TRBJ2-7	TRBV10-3	AISDVTRADEQY
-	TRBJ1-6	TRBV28	ASSRDSYSPLH
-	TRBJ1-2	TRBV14	ASSSGQNYGYT
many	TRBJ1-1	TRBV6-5	ASRGTANTEAF
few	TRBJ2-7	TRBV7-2	ASSLETGAGYEQY
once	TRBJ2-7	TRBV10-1	ASSDLAGGSYEQY
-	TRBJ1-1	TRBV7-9	ASSLGGGRHTEAF
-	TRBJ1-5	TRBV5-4	ASSLGDSAPQH
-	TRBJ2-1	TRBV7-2	ASSLAQGLLNNEQF
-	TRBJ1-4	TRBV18	ASSAFSGEKLF